Following are 17 T cell receptor beta chains from one sample sequenced in a study of blood T cell repertoires in COVID-19. The method was immunoSEQ multiplex PCR; TCRdb's version includes in-frame clones alone and lacks a portion of them. The sample has some 120,000 clones, 70% to 85% seen once; the top ten hold roughly an eighth. The source material was peripheral blood. All receptors derive from a woman aged 55-69 years with acute or convalescent COVID-19.

The V gene is TRBV24-1, the J gene TRBJ2-2, with 8 bases identical to TRBD1. CDR1 and CDR2 (germline): KGHDR, SFDVKD. The CDR3 contains 15 residues. V trimming: 3 bases; J trimming: 7 bases; junction bases outside the gene matches: 6. This CDR3 reads CATSDPGQVDGELFF. In DNA form, the CDR3 reads TGTGCCACCAGTGATCCGGGACAGGTTGACGGGGAGCTGTTTTTT.

J is TRBJ2-5 and V is TRBV5-8; 10 bases align to TRBD1. The V gene end was trimmed by 0 bases and the J gene end by 1 base; junction bases not matched to a gene: 0. CDR1 is SGHTS, CDR2 YDEGEE, per germline. The CDR3 runs 15 residues. As DNA, the CDR3 is TGTGCCAGCAGCTTGGGACAGGGGGCCCAAGAGACCCAGTACTTC. This encodes CASSLGQGAQETQYF.

The rearrangement uses TRBV12-3 or TRBV12-4 and TRBJ2-3; no reliable D call. The CDR3 has 11 amino acids. With 7 bases removed from V and 5 bases from J, the gap between germline ends came to 7 bases. The chain's CDR3 is CASMRGDTQYF. CDR3 sequence (DNA): TGTGCCAGCATGAGAGGAGATACGCAGTATTTT.

The chain has TRBV30 and TRBJ1-6, with TRBD1 as a possible D gene (6 bases). V lost 0 bases to trimming and J lost 10 bases, with 13 bases between them. The germline CDR1 and CDR2 sequences are GTSNPN and SVGIG (reference sequence). This CDR3 spans 14 amino acids. This chain's CDR3 is CAWSVGQIGSPLHF. The CDR3 region has the DNA TGTGCCTGGAGTGTCGGACAGATCGGCTCACCCCTCCACTTT. Filled out from reference TRBV30 and TRBJ1-6, the complete variable domain reads SQTIHQWPATLVQPVGSPLSLECTVEGTSNPNLYWYRQAAGRGLQLLFYSVGIGQISSEVPQNLSASRPQDRQFILSSKKLLLSDSGFYLCAWSVGQIGSPLHFGNGTRLTVT.

The rearrangement links TRBV7-2 to TRBJ2-5, with 7 nucleotides matching TRBD1. V lost 7 bases and J lost 2; bases outside the gene matches: 10. The germline gives CDR1 SGHTA, CDR2 FQGNSA. This CDR3 comprises 15 residues. The CDR3 reads CASKNRDSLQETQYF. The CDR3 DNA is TGTGCCAGCAAGAACCGGGACAGCCTTCAAGAGACCCAGTACTTC.

V usage is TRBV4-2 and J usage is TRBJ2-1; 7 bases match TRBD1. The trim removed 1 base at V and 5 bases at J, leaving 8 bases unmatched. CDR1 and CDR2 from the germline V gene are LGHNA and YNFKEQ. The CDR3 runs to 16 residues. Here the CDR3 reads CASSQVPGQSHNEQFF. CDR3 in DNA: TGTGCCAGCAGCCAAGTCCCGGGACAGTCCCACAATGAGCAGTTCTTC.

This clone was detected only once. The chain combines TRBV24-1 with TRBJ2-1; possible D gene TRBD1, 6 bases. With 6 bases removed from V and 4 bases from J, the gap between germline ends came to 9 bases. The CDR3 loop spans 13 amino acids. CDR1 is KGHDR and CDR2 is SFDVKD in the germline V gene. CDR3 residues: CATSPQGYNEQFF. Written as DNA, the CDR3 is TGTGCCACCAGTCCACAGGGATACAATGAGCAGTTCTTC.

This clone has just a few counts. V and J are TRBV6-6 and TRBJ1-2; D is unresolved. V shed 7 bases and J shed 4 bases, with 10 bases lying between them. Germline CDR1 is MNHNY and CDR2 is SVGAGI (reference sequence). The CDR3 is 12 amino acids. In DNA, the CDR3 is TGTGCCAGCAAAGGCGGCAGCTATGGCTACACCTTC. Protein: CASKGGSYGYTF.

This chain uses TRBV4-2 with TRBJ2-7; TRBD1 is a possible D gene (6 bases). CDR1 LGHNA and CDR2 YNFKEQ come from the germline V gene. V shed 0 bases and J shed 0 bases, with 9 bases lying between them. This CDR3 region has 15 residues. In DNA, the CDR3 is TGTGCCAGCAGCCAAGATGTGGACAGCTCCTACGAGCAGTACTTC. Protein: CASSQDVDSSYEQYF.

The chain has TRBV7-2 and TRBJ1-5; TRBD1 agrees at 12 bases. Germline V lookup: CDR1 SGHTA, CDR2 FQGNSA. This CDR3 has 15 residues. The ends lost 1 base at V and 10 bases at J; junction bases unmatched: 5. Written as DNA, the CDR3 is TGTGCCAGCAGCTTAGAAGGGACAGGGGGCCGTCCCCAGCATTTT. Its translation is CASSLEGTGGRPQHF.

The V and J genes are TRBV19 and TRBJ1-6; D gene ambiguous. Germline lookup yields CDR1 LNHDA and CDR2 SQIVND (reference sequence). The CDR3 consists of 14 residues. Trimming cost V 3 bases and J 7 bases, with 10 bases left between them. The CDR3 region has the DNA TGTGCCAGTAGTATCCCAGGCCGGAATTCACCCCTCCACTTT. Translation gives CASSIPGRNSPLHF. Based on the CDR3 plus reference TRBV19 and TRBJ1-6, the full variable domain is DGGITQSPKYLFRKEGQNVTLSCEQNLNHDAMYWYRQDPGQGLRLIYYSQIVNDFQKGDIAEGYSVSREKKESFPLTVTSAQKNPTAFYLCASSIPGRNSPLHFGNGTRLTVT.

A single count supports this clone. The gene calls are TRBV7-8 and TRBJ1-6; D gene unclear. V gave up 4 bases and J gave up 10 bases, with 11 bases separating them. The CDR3 covers 13 residues. Germline V gene lookup returns CDR1 SGHVS and CDR2 FQNEAQ. The CDR3 coding sequence is TGTGCCAGCAGCTACGAGGATGGGTCACCCCTCCACTTT. The encoded protein is CASSYEDGSPLHF.

The chain employs TRBV5-6 and TRBJ2-7, with 9 bases aligning to TRBD1. Germline CDR1 SGHDT, CDR2 YYEEEE. Trimming cost V 0 bases and J 3 bases; bases outside gene matches: 1. This CDR3 contains 14 residues. CDR3 coding DNA: TGTGCCAGCAGCTTGGGACAGGGGGTCTACGAGCAGTACTTC. It yields the protein CASSLGQGVYEQYF. Full variable domain (remainder filled in from reference TRBV5-6 and TRBJ2-7): DAGVTQSPTHLIKTRGQQVTLRCSPKSGHDTVSWYQQALGQGPQFIFQYYEEEERQRGNFPDRFSGHQFPNYSSELNVNALLLGDSALYLCASSLGQGVYEQYFGPGTRLTVT.

The chain recombines TRBV4-1 with TRBJ1-3, with no clear D. Germline lookup yields CDR1 MGHRA and CDR2 YSYEKL. V gave up 0 bases and J gave up 4 bases, with 10 bases separating them. The CDR3 contains 15 residues. This chain's CDR3 is CASSQDGGQGNTIYF. In DNA, the CDR3 is TGCGCCAGCAGCCAAGACGGTGGGCAGGGAAACACCATATATTTT.

This chain connects TRBV6-6 to TRBJ1-2; TRBD1 aligns across 8 bases. V lost 10 bases and J lost 8; bases outside the gene matches: 6. Germline values: CDR1 MNHNY, CDR2 SVGAGI (reference sequence). This CDR3 spans 11 amino acids. The CDR3, as DNA: TGTGCCACCCAGACAGGGGTGGGCTACACCTTC. Its translation: CATQTGVGYTF.

The rearrangement joins TRBV12-3 or TRBV12-4 to TRBJ2-3; tentative D call: TRBD2 (6 bases). This CDR3 is built from 13 residues. The V gene lost 4 bases and the J gene lost 2 bases, with 7 bases spanning the gap. Written as DNA, the CDR3 is TGTGCCAGCAGTTCGGGGGACACAGATACGCAGTATTTT. Protein sequence: CASSSGDTDTQYF.

The table lists this clone with a few counts. The chain carries TRBV19 and TRBJ1-3; D might be TRBD1 (5 bases). V lost 6 bases and J 0 bases, leaving 15 bases between the germline ends. The CDR3 loop spans 16 amino acids. Germline loops: CDR1 LNHDA, CDR2 SQIVND (reference sequence). The CDR3, as DNA: TGTGCCAGTAGGCCCTCGACAGCGATCTCTGGAAACACCATATATTTT. This encodes CASRPSTAISGNTIYF.